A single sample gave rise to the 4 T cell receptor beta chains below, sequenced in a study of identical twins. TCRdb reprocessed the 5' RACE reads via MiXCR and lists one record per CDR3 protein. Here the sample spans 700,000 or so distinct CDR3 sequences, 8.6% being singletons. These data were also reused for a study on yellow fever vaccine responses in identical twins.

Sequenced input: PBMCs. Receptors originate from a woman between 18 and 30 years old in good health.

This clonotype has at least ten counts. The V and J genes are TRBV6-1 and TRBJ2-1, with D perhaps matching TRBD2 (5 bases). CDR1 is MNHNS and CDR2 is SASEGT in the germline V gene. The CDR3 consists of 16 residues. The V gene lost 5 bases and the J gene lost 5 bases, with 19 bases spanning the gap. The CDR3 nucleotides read TGTGCCAGCAGTCGTGGGTCCTTCGGGGTTAACAATGAGCAGTTCTTC. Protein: CASSRGSFGVNNEQFF.

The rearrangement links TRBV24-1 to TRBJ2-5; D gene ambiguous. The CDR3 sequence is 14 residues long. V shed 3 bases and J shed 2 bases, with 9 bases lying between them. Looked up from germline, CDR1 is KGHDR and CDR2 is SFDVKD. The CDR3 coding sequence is TGTGCCACCAGTGATCTTGGTGCACAAGAGACCCAGTACTTC. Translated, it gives CATSDLGAQETQYF.

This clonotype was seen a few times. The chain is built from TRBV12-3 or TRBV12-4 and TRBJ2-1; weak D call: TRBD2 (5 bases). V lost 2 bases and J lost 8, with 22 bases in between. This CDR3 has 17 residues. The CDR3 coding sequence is TGTGCCAGCAGTTTATCCGGGCTAGCTCAATTCGACCATGAGCAGTTCTTC. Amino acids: CASSLSGLAQFDHEQFF.

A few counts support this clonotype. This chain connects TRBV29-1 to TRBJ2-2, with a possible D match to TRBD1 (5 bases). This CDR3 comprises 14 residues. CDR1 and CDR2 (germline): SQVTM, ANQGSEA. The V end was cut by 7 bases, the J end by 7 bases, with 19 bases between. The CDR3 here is CSAEVGRKDGELFF. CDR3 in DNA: TGCAGCGCCGAGGTGGGGCGGAAAGACGGGGAGCTGTTTTTT.